The clone carrying this T cell receptor (beta chain) was counted a few times. The antigen remains undetermined. The CDR3 regions of TCR beta were amplified from RNA transcripts. TCR CDR3 regions were first amplified by RT-PCR with HTBI primers. MiXCR was run by TCRdb on the multiplex PCR reads, yielding one entry per CDR3 protein. The table lists more than 40,000 distinct CDR3 sequences, about 52% of them singletons, with roughly 32% in the top ten. This entry comes from a study of T cells in Graves' hyperthyroidism and ophthalmopathy. Points from the study as a whole: Stable hyperthyroidism was told apart from ophthalmopathy by a model built on 13 V-J features.

Disease duration under 2 months; hyperthyroidism patients were aged 18 to 65. Patients were excluded for uncontrolled infection, other autoimmune disease, pregnancy or lactation. Thyroid ultrasound, orbital computed tomography, clinical symptoms, and serum thyroxine and TRAb underpinned diagnoses. The CDR3 is 15 residues long. Trimming cost V 0 bases and J 3 bases, with 11 bases left between them. The V gene's germline CDR1 is MNHNY and CDR2 SVGAGI (reference sequence). The chain carries TRBV6-6 and TRBJ1-1; D not certain. The sequence derives from a woman aged 45-65 years with Graves' hyperthyroidism. The sequenced material came from peripheral blood or thyroid tissue (not recorded which). CDR3 bases: TGTGCCAGCAGTTACTCCCCAACTTCCTACACTGAAGCTTTCTTT. It codes for CASSYSPTSYTEAFF.